These 27 T cell receptor beta chains came from one sample sequenced in a study of circulating and synovial CD4+ cells in juvenile arthritis. Here immunoSEQ multiplex PCR was the method, and the copy in TCRdb shows in-frame clones only, minus some. This table has 15,000 or so clones, around nine tenths appearing once. The specimen was CD4+ T cells from blood. The receptors come from a human donor with juvenile idiopathic arthritis.

The sample holds one count of this clone. The rearrangement links TRBV30 to TRBJ1-2; the match to TRBD1 covers 9 bases. Trimming took 4 bases from V and 2 from J; bases not matched to a gene: 8. The germline CDR1 and CDR2 sequences are GTSNPN and SVGIG (reference sequence). The CDR3 is 15 amino acids. Here the CDR3 reads CAWTRPGQGNYGYTF. CDR3 DNA sequence: TGTGCCTGGACAAGGCCGGGACAGGGAAACTATGGCTACACCTTC.

This clone showed up just once. V is TRBV5-1 and J is TRBJ2-3; 9 bases match TRBD2. With V trimmed by 3 bases and J by 1 base, 6 bases remained unmatched. This CDR3 is built from 16 residues. Germline CDR1 SGHRS, CDR2 YFSETQ. DNA for the CDR3: TGCGCCAGCAGCTGGAATATAGCGGGGGGCACAGATACGCAGTATTTT. Translating gives CASSWNIAGGTDTQYF.

The rearrangement joins TRBV19 to TRBJ2-7; weak D call: TRBD2 (5 bases). V lost 3 bases, J lost 4 bases, and 10 bases lay in between. The CDR3 sequence is 13 residues long. The V gene's germline CDR1 is LNHDA and CDR2 SQIVND (reference sequence). Written as DNA, the CDR3 is TGTGCCAGTAGTATCGCAGGACTGTACGAGCAGTACTTC. Encoded protein: CASSIAGLYEQYF.

This clone was detected once. The chain couples TRBV13 to TRBJ2-3; tentatively, D is TRBD2 (5 bases). The CDR3 sequence is 15 residues long. The V gene lost 7 bases and the J gene lost 2 bases, with 16 bases spanning the gap. Germline assignment: CDR1 PRHDT and CDR2 FYEKMQ (reference sequence). The CDR3: CASNYFPGSTDTQYF. DNA of the CDR3: TGTGCCAGCAACTATTTTCCGGGGTCCACAGATACGCAGTATTTT.

This clone was observed once. The junction differs from germline at one of its ends, possibly a read error. Other DNA sequences from this sample encode an identical CDR3 as well. V and J are TRBV11-2 and TRBJ1-6, with D unresolved. Germline CDR1 and CDR2: SGHAT and FQNNGV. CDR3 length equals 16 residues. In DNA form, the CDR3 reads TGTGCCAGCAGCTTACAGCCGGGGATCCGCAATTCCCCCCTCCACTTT. Its translation: CASSLQPGIRNSPLHF.

This chain connects TRBV23-1 to TRBJ2-7; TRBD1 matches at 7 bases. TRBV23-1 qualifies as an ORF whose function is uncertain. The CDR3 extends over 19 amino acids. Unmatched junction bases numbered 24, after V lost 6 bases and J lost 4 bases. CDR3 loop: CASRSTQRTGIERAYEQYF. The CDR3 DNA reads TGCGCCAGCAGAAGTACCCAACGGACAGGCATAGAGAGGGCGTACGAGCAGTACTTC.

This clone appeared a single time. This chain joins TRBV11-2 and TRBJ1-2; no clear D. Deletions cut 0 bases from V and 3 bases from J, with 8 bases between. CDR1 is SGHAT, CDR2 FQNNGV, per germline. The CDR3 is 14 residues long. The chain's CDR3 is CASSLDKRDYGYTF. DNA of the CDR3: TGTGCCAGCAGCTTAGATAAGAGAGACTATGGCTACACCTTC.

This chain joins TRBV2 and TRBJ2-2; unclear D gene. Germline V gene sequence: CDR1 SNHLY, CDR2 FYNNEI. Trimming took off 5 bases at V and 6 bases at J, with 7 bases between the two ends. CDR3 size: 12 residues. The DNA of the CDR3 is TGTGCCAGCAGTCGAACTCCCGGGGAGCTGTTTTTT. The encoded protein is CASSRTPGELFF.

The rearrangement links TRBV15 to TRBJ2-3; TRBD1 matches 11 bases. The CDR3 length is 16 residues. The J segment lost 3 bases and the V segment lost 3 bases, leaving 5 bases of the junction unmatched. Germline lookup yields CDR1 LNHNV and CDR2 YYDKDF (reference sequence). The CDR3, as DNA: TGTGCCACCAGCAGCGGACAGGGGGCTTTGACAGATACGCAGTATTTT. Its translation: CATSSGQGALTDTQYF.

V gene TRBV10-2 combines with J gene TRBJ1-5; D unresolved. The CDR3 is made up of 16 amino acids. V was clipped by 0 bases and J by 9 bases, with 18 bases between them. Looked up from germline, CDR1 is WSHSY and CDR2 is SAAADI. The CDR3 reads CASSESSGGGLRPQHF. The DNA for the CDR3 is TGCGCCAGCAGTGAGTCGTCGGGTGGAGGTTTGCGGCCCCAGCATTTT.

The chain carries TRBV5-1 and TRBJ2-6, with a possible D match to TRBD1 (6 bases). The CDR3 sequence is 18 residues long. In germline, CDR1 is SGHRS, CDR2 YFSETQ. The V gene lost 4 bases and the J gene lost 0 bases, with 17 bases spanning the gap. CDR3 nucleotide sequence: TGCGCCAGCAGCCGGGGTGCAGGGGAAAGCTCTGGGGCCAACGTCCTGACTTTC. Protein: CASSRGAGESSGANVLTF.

This chain joins TRBV6-1 and TRBJ2-7; no reliable D call. With 6 bases removed from V and 4 bases from J, the gap between germline ends came to 10 bases. The length of the CDR3 is 12 residues. Per germline, CDR1 MNHNS and CDR2 SASEGT. The CDR3 loop reads CASSPGRYEQYF. The CDR3 coding sequence is TGTGCCAGCAGCCCAGGCCGATACGAGCAGTACTTC.

This chain joins TRBV7-3 and TRBJ2-5; TRBD2 might be the D (6 bases). Trimming shortened V by 5 bases and J by 4 bases, and 14 bases separated the two germline ends. The CDR3 sequence is 14 residues long. The germline gives CDR1 SGHTA, CDR2 FQGTGA. The chain's CDR3 is CASSPGLMGETQYF. CDR3 nucleotide sequence: TGTGCCAGCAGCCCAGGACTAATGGGAGAGACCCAGTACTTC.

CDR3 nucleotides: TGTGCCAGCAGAAGAATCTTGGGACTAGCGACAAACAATGAGCAGTTCTTC. Its translation is CASRRILGLATNNEQFF. The V call is TRBV2, the J call TRBJ2-1, with 10 positions matching TRBD2. The CDR3 is 17 amino acids. After removal of 6 bases from V and 5 bases from J, the junction contained 13 bases not matched to a gene. Per the germline V gene, CDR1 is SNHLY and CDR2 is FYNNEI.

The V gene is TRBV27, the J gene TRBJ1-3; 9 bases are shared with TRBD1. This CDR3 contains 17 residues. The V gene end was trimmed by 2 bases and the J gene end by 3 bases; junction bases not matched to a gene: 8. Germline loops: CDR1 MNHEY, CDR2 SMNVEV (reference sequence). The CDR3 loop reads CASSLHPMGQGGNTIYF. DNA of the CDR3: TGTGCCAGCAGTTTACATCCCATGGGACAGGGTGGAAACACCATATATTTT.

The CDR3 DNA is TGCAGTGGACAGGGATACAATGAGCAGTTCTTC. Amino acids: CSGQGYNEQFF. This chain connects TRBV29-1 to TRBJ2-1; 8 bases are a match to TRBD1. Germline V CDR1 and CDR2: SQVTM, ANQGSEA. The CDR3 totals 11 residues.

This chain uses TRBV6-6 with TRBJ2-1, with 7 bases aligning to TRBD1. CDR1 and CDR2 from the germline V gene are MNHNY and SVGAGI (reference sequence). CDR3 length equals 15 residues. V dropped 5 bases and J dropped 4; count of bases not matched to a gene: 8. In DNA, the CDR3 is TGTGCCAGCAGTCCCGGGACAGTCAAATACAATGAGCAGTTCTTC. As protein: CASSPGTVKYNEQFF.

The DNA of the CDR3 is TGCGCCAGCAGCGGGGGGACAGGGGCCTTCCCATACGAGCAGTACTTC. Translated, it gives CASSGGTGAFPYEQYF. The gene calls are TRBV10-2 and TRBJ2-7; 10 bases are shared with TRBD1. This CDR3 is 16 amino acids long. Trimming at V came to 6 bases and at J to 4 bases, leaving 12 bases not matched to a gene. CDR1 is WSHSY, CDR2 SAAADI, per germline.

J is TRBJ2-3 and V is TRBV5-4; 10 positions match TRBD1. V was clipped by 3 bases and J by 3 bases; unmatched bases: 4. CDR1 and CDR2 (germline): SGHNT, YYREEE (reference sequence). The CDR3 is 15 residues long. CDR3: CASSSRTGGTDTQYF. CDR3 coding DNA: TGTGCCAGCAGCTCCCGGACAGGGGGAACAGATACGCAGTATTTT.

This rearrangement joins TRBV5-1 to TRBJ1-5; TRBD1 is a possible D gene (6 bases). Per germline, CDR1 SGHRS and CDR2 YFSETQ. Trimming pared 0 bases from V and 6 bases from J, leaving 19 bases between. The CDR3 is 17 residues long. The CDR3 coding sequence is TGCGCCAGCAGCTTGGGCACAGGACAGCTTGGGGGTCAGCCCCAGCATTTT. Translated: CASSLGTGQLGGQPQHF. The variable domain in full, with the rest retrieved from reference TRBV5-1 and TRBJ1-5, is KAGVTQTPRYLIKTRGQQVTLSCSPISGHRSVSWYQQTPGQGLQFLFEYFSETQRNKGNFPGRFSGRQFSNSRSEMNVSTLELGDSALYLCASSLGTGQLGGQPQHFGDGTRLSIL.

This rearrangement joins TRBV7-2 to TRBJ1-1; D possibly corresponds to TRBD1 (6 bases). The germline V gene encodes CDR1 SGHTA and CDR2 FQGNSA. The CDR3 extends over 12 amino acids. The ends were cut back, 10 bases at V and 0 bases at J, with 9 bases in the middle. The CDR3 region has the DNA TGTGCCACTGGACAGCTGAACACTGAAGCTTTCTTT. Translated, it gives CATGQLNTEAFF.

The chain joins TRBV4-2 to TRBJ2-4; 9 nucleotides agree with TRBD2. CDR3 length equals 18 residues. Germline CDR1 reads LGHNA; CDR2 reads YNFKEQ. V was clipped by 0 bases and J by 6 bases; unmatched bases: 12. This CDR3 is CASSQDQGREGRGNIQYF. The CDR3 bases are TGTGCCAGCAGCCAAGATCAAGGGCGGGAGGGCCGGGGAAACATTCAGTACTTC.

This clone was picked up one time. At one of its ends the junction is not consistent with the germline gene, which may arise from a read error. The gene calls are TRBV6-1 and TRBJ2-7; weak D call: TRBD2 (6 bases). Germline assignment: CDR1 MNHNS and CDR2 SASEGT. This CDR3 is 14 amino acids long. The chain's CDR3 is CAGSDPSESYEQYF. DNA of the CDR3: TGTGCCGGCAGTGACCCTAGCGAGAGCTACGAGCAGTACTTC.

The chain employs TRBV2 and TRBJ2-3; 8 bases align to TRBD2. V lost 5 bases and J lost 2; bases outside the gene matches: 3. This CDR3 is 14 amino acids long. From germline, CDR1 is SNHLY and CDR2 FYNNEI. CDR3 bases: TGTGCCAGCAGTCGGGGGGGATCCACAGATACGCAGTATTTT. It encodes CASSRGGSTDTQYF.

The rearrangement joins TRBV29-1 to TRBJ1-4; D may be TRBD1 (6 bases). Per germline, CDR1 SQVTM and CDR2 ANQGSEA. There are 13 residues in the CDR3. The V end was cut by 7 bases, the J end by 4 bases, with 13 bases between. CDR3 nucleotide sequence: TGCAGCGCATCAGGGGAGAGTAATGAAAAACTGTTTTTT. It encodes CSASGESNEKLFF. Drawing the rest from reference TRBV29-1 and TRBJ1-4, the complete variable domain is SAVISQKPSRDICQRGTSLTIQCQVDSQVTMMFWYRQQPGQSLTLIATANQGSEATYESGFVIDKFPISRPNLTFSTLTVSNMSPEDSSIYLCSASGESNEKLFFGSGTQLSVL.

The V gene is TRBV18, the J gene TRBJ2-1, with a possible D match to TRBD1 (5 bases). The V end lost 2 bases, the J end lost 4 bases, and 15 bases lay between the germline ends. The CDR3 has 16 amino acids. CDR1 is KGHSH, CDR2 LQKENI, per germline. This chain's CDR3 is CASSPVVTRTYNEQFF. The CDR3, as DNA: TGTGCCAGCTCACCAGTAGTTACCAGGACATACAATGAGCAGTTCTTC.

The chain joins TRBV5-4 to TRBJ1-2; TRBD1 matches 7 bases. In germline, CDR1 is SGHNT, CDR2 YYREEE (reference sequence). CDR3 length equals 15 residues. The junction had 8 bases not matched to a gene; V was cut back by 2 bases and J by 4 bases. CDR3 sequence: CASSFTGAHLYGYTF. The CDR3 nucleotides are TGTGCCAGCAGCTTTACAGGGGCGCACCTCTATGGCTACACCTTC. The whole variable domain, filled in from reference TRBV5-4 and TRBJ1-2, reads ETGVTQSPTHLIKTRGQQVTLRCSSQSGHNTVSWYQQALGQGPQFIFQYYREEENGRGNFPPRFSGLQFPNYSSELNVNALELDDSALYLCASSFTGAHLYGYTFGSGTRLTVV.